This T cell receptor (beta chain) derives from a study of blood T cell repertoires in COVID-19 (dated by TCRdb to about 2020). With respect to the entire study: Collaborator samples came from the United States, Italy and Spain and covered acute and convalescent phases of COVID-19. The dataset comprised deeply sampled blood TCRbeta repertoires from subjects exposed to, actively infected with, or recovered from COVID-19. HLA class I and class II types, where available, came from metadata supplied by the sample provider rather than from assay-based typing. The material from the prospective study consisted of cDNA or gDNA derived from T cells, B-cell-depleted T cells, or PBMCs. The samples were drawn from the first 160 participants of the ongoing ImmuneRACE study and from roughly 1,300 subjects provided by 6 global collaborators. The repertoires were released in a freely available public database meant as a resource for research on the immune response to SARS-CoV-2. Sample metadata almost always included a de-identified subject ID, COVID-19 status, age in years and sex.

Taken from cysteine to phenylalanine, the CDR3 has 14 residues. Of all the DNA, just the CDR3 is kept, 42 bases in frame from base 1. V is cut back by 7 bases and J by 0 bases, with 4 bases in the junction unmatched. Per the germline V gene, MGHRA is the CDR1 and YSYEKL is the CDR2. Concerning this clone: Its antigen remains undetermined. It has no much larger one-base neighbor in the sample; base qualities were not kept.

TCRbeta CDR3 regions were amplified from genomic DNA using the immunoSEQ Assay, a bias-controlled multiplex PCR. In the original analysis: The number of nucleated cells in each sample was estimated by amplification of reference gene primers within the assay. To quantify the absolute abundance of each unique TCRbeta CDR3 rearrangement, sequence reads were collapsed and filtered. For each sample, productive Simpson clonality was calculated by taking the square root of Simpson's diversity index across productive rearrangements. The clones in this table, taken by TCRdb from immuneACCESS, are in-frame only. Not every clone is retained; where verified, under half of the shortfall comes from an unresolved V gene, and the cause of the rest is unknown. V and J calls and clone size are as listed in that table; D and trimming were resolved from the DNA. The sample table records over 300,000 clones; 65% to 90% of these occur just once. The top ten constitute about 9.4% of the sample.

The paper as a whole reports these results and caveats: How much clinical and demographic metadata was included differed by source and by participant, and the metadata was provided uncurated.

Participants in the prospective study were aged roughly 18 to 90 years, lived in some 24 United States geographic areas, and enrolled through a virtual design. To assign participants to cohorts, the prospective study relied on clinical history that participants themselves reported in a screening survey and a study questionnaire. ImmuneRACE Cohort 3 recovered participants were defined by two consecutive negative NP/OP PCR tests, healthcare professional clearance, or symptom resolution. In the prospective study, mobile phlebotomists collected whole blood, serum and a nasopharyngeal or oropharyngeal swab from each participant. Over an approximately 2-month period, participants in the prospective study had the option of providing additional blood draws and questionnaires. Before DNA extraction, prospective study blood samples were shipped either frozen or at room temperature.

The sequenced material came from PBMCs or T cells enriched from blood (not recorded which). The chain is encoded by TRBV4-1 joined to TRBJ2-7; TRBD2 fits 9 bases in the junction. The sequence came from a woman aged 18-29 years who had recovered from COVID-19. The bases read TGCGCCAGCACCCCGGGACTAGCCTCCTACGAGCAGTACTTC. Its protein is CASTPGLASYEQYF.